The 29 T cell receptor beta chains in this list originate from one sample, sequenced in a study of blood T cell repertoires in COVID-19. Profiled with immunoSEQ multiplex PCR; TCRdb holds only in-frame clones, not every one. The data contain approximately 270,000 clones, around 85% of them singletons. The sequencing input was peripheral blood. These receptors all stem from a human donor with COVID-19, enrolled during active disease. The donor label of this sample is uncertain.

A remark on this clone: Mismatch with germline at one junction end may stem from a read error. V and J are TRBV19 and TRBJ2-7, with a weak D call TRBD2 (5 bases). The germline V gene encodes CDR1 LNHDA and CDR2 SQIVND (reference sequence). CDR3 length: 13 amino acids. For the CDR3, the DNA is TGTGCCAGTACAAGGACTGACTCCCACGAGCAGTACTTC. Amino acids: CASTRTDSHEQYF.

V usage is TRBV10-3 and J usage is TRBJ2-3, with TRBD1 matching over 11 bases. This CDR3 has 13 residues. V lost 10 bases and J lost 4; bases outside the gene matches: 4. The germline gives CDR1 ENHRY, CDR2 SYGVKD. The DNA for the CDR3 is TGTGCCACGGGACAGGGGGTCTCAGATACGCAGTATTTT. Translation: CATGQGVSDTQYF.

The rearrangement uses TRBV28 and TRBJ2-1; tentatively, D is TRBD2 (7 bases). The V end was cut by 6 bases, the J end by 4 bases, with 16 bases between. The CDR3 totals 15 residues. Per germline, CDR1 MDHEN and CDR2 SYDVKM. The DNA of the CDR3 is TGTGCCAGCAGCCCGCCGGAGGGGGGGTACAATGAGCAGTTCTTC. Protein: CASSPPEGGYNEQFF. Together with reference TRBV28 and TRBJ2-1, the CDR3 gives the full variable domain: DVKVTQSSRYLVKRTGEKVFLECVQDMDHENMFWYRQDPGLGLRLIYFSYDVKMKEKGDIPEGYSVSREKKERFSLILESASTNQTSMYLCASSPPEGGYNEQFFGPGTRLTVL.

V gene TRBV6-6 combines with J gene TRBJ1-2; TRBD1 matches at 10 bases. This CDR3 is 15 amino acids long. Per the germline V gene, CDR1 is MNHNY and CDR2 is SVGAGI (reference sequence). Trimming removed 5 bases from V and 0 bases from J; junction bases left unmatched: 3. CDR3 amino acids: CASSTGQGANYGYTF. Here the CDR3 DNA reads TGTGCCAGCAGTACCGGACAGGGGGCTAACTATGGCTACACCTTC.

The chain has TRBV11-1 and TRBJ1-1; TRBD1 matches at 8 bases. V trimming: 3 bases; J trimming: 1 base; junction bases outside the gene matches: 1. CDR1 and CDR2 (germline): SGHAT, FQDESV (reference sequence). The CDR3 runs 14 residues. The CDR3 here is CASSFTGGNTEAFF. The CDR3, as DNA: TGTGCCAGCAGCTTTACAGGGGGGAACACTGAAGCTTTCTTT.

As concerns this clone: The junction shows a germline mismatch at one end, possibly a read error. The CDR3 bases are TGTGCCAGCATTTTAGGGGGGGCAGGAGATGAGGAAAACATTCAGTACTTC. Translated, it gives CASILGGAGDEENIQYF. V and J are TRBV28 and TRBJ2-4, with a possible D match to TRBD2 (7 bases). Per germline, CDR1 MDHEN and CDR2 SYDVKM. The CDR3 has 17 residues.

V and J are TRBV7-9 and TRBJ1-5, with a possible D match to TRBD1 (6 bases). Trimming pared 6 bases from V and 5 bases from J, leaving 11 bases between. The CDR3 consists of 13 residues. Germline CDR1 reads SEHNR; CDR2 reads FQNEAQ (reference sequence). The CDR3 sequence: CASSGGGDQPQHF. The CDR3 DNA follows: TGTGCCAGCAGTGGGGGGGGCGATCAGCCCCAGCATTTT.

The CDR3 loop is CASSDSGGREPQYF. The CDR3 nucleotides are TGTGCCAGCAGTGACTCTGGCGGTAGGGAGCCGCAGTATTTT. The chain is built from TRBV6-4 and TRBJ2-3; possible D gene TRBD2, 5 bases. Germline CDR1 reads MRHNA; CDR2 reads SNTAGT. This CDR3 region has 14 residues. The V and J ends lost 0 bases and 10 bases respectively, with 14 bases between them.

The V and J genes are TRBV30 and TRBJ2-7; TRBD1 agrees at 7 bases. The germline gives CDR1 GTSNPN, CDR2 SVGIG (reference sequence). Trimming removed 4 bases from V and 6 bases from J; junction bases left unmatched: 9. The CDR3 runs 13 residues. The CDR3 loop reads CAWKKGAALEQYF. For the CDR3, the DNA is TGTGCCTGGAAGAAGGGGGCGGCCCTCGAGCAGTACTTC.

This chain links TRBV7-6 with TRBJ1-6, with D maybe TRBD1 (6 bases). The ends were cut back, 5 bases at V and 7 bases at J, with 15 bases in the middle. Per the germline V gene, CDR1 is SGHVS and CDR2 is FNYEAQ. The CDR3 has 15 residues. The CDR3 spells CASSPLRTVNSPLHF. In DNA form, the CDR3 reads TGTGCCAGCAGCCCCCTACGGACAGTCAATTCACCCCTCCACTTT. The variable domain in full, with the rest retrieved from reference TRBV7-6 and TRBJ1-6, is GAGVSQSPRYKVTKRGQDVALRCDPISGHVSLYWYRQALGQGPEFLTYFNYEAQQDKSGLPNDRFSAERPEGSISTLTIQRTEQRDSAMYRCASSPLRTVNSPLHFGNGTRLTVT.

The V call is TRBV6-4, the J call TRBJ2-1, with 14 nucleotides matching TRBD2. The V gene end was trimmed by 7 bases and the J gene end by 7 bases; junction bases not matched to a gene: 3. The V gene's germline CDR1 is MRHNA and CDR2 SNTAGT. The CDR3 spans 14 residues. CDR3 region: CASKTSGRANEQFF. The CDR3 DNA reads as TGTGCCAGCAAGACTAGCGGGAGGGCTAATGAGCAGTTCTTC.

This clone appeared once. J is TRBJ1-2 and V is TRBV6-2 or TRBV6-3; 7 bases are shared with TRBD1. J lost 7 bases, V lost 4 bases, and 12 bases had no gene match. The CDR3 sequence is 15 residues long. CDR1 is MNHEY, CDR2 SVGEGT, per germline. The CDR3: CASSSRQGGFSGYTF. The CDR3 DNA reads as TGTGCCAGCAGTTCCCGACAGGGAGGTTTCTCTGGCTACACCTTC.

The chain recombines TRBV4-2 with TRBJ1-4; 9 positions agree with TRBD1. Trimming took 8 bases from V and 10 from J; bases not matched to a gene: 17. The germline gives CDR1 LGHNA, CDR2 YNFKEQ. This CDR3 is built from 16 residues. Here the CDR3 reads CASGSSVGTGIGKLFF. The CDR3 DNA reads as TGTGCCAGCGGATCTTCCGTTGGGACAGGGATAGGAAAACTGTTTTTT.

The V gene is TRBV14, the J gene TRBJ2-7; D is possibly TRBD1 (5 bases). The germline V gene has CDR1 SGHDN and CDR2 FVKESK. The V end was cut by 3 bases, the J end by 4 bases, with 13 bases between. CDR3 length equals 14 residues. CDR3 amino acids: CASSQGQGPYEQYF. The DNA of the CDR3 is TGTGCCAGCAGCCAGGGGCAGGGCCCATACGAGCAGTACTTC.

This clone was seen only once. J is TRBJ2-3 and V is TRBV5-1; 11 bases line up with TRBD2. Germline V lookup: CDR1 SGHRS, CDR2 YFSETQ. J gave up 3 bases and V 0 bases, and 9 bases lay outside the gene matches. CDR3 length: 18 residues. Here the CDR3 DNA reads TGCGCCAGCAGCTTGGTCTTAGGTAGCGGGAGGGCGACAGATACGCAGTATTTT. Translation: CASSLVLGSGRATDTQYF. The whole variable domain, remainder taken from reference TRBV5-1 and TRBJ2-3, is KAGVTQTPRYLIKTRGQQVTLSCSPISGHRSVSWYQQTPGQGLQFLFEYFSETQRNKGNFPGRFSGRQFSNSRSEMNVSTLELGDSALYLCASSLVLGSGRATDTQYFGPGTRLTVL.

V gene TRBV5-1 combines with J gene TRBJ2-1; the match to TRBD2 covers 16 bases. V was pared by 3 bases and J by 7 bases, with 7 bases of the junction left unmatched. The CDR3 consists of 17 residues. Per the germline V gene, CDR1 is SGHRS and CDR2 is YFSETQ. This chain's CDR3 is CASSSRRGLAGGNEQFF. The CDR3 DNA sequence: TGCGCCAGCAGCTCTCGCAGGGGACTAGCGGGAGGGAATGAGCAGTTCTTC.

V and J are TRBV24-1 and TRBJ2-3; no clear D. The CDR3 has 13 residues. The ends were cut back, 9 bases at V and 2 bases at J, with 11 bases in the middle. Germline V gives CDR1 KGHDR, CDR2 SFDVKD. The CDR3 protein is CATRPRNTDTQYF. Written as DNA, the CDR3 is TGTGCCACCCGCCCCAGAAACACAGATACGCAGTATTTT.

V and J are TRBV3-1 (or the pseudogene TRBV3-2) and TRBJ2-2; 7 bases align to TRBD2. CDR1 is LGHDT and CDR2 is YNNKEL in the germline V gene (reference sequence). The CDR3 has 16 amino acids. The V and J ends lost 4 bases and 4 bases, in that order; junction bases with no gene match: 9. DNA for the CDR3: TGTGCCAGCAGCCCAACCCGGCCGGGAGGCACCGGGGAGCTGTTTTTT. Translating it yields CASSPTRPGGTGELFF.

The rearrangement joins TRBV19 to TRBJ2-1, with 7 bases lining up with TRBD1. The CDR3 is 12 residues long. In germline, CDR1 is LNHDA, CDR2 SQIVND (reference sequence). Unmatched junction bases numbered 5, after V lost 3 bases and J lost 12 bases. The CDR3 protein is CASSIDRARQFF. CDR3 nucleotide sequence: TGTGCCAGTAGTATTGACAGGGCTAGGCAGTTCTTC.

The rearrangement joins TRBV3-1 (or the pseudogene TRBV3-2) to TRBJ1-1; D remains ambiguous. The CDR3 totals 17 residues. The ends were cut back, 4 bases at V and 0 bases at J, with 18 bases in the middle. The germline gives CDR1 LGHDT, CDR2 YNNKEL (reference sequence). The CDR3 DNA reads TGTGCCAGCAGCCCGGAGTTATCGCATCCGTTGAACACTGAAGCTTTCTTT. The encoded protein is CASSPELSHPLNTEAFF.

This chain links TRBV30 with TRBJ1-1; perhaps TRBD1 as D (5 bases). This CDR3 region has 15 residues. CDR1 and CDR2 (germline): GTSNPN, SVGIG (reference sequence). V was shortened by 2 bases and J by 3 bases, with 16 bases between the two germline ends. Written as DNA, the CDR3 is TGTGCCTGGAGTCCGCCGTGGGGGAGGTACACTGAAGCTTTCTTT. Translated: CAWSPPWGRYTEAFF.

The CDR3 here is CASSFLRRGTDTQYF. In nucleotides, the CDR3 is TGTGCCAGCAGTTTTTTGAGGCGCGGCACAGATACGCAGTATTTT. The chain employs TRBV28 and TRBJ2-3; D is ambiguous. Deletions cut 3 bases from V and 1 base from J, with 11 bases between. The CDR3 is made up of 15 amino acids. In germline, CDR1 is MDHEN, CDR2 SYDVKM.

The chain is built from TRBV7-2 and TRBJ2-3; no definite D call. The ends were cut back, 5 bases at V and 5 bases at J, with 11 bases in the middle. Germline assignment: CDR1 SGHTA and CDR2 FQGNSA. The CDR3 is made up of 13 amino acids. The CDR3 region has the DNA TGTGCCAGCAGCCCTTCGTCCGGAGATACGCAGTATTTT. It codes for CASSPSSGDTQYF. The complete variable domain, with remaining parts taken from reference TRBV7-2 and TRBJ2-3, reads GAGVSQSPSNKVTEKGKDVELRCDPISGHTALYWYRQSLGQGLEFLIYFQGNSAPDKSGLPSDRFSAERTGGSVSTLTIQRTQQEDSAVYLCASSPSSGDTQYFGPGTRLTVL.

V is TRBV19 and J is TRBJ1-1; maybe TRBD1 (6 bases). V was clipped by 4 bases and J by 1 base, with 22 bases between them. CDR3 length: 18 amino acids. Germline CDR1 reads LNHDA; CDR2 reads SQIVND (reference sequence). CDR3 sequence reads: CASSTIQGKASRNTEAFF. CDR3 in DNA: TGTGCCAGTAGTACTATTCAGGGGAAGGCCTCCAGGAACACTGAAGCTTTCTTT.

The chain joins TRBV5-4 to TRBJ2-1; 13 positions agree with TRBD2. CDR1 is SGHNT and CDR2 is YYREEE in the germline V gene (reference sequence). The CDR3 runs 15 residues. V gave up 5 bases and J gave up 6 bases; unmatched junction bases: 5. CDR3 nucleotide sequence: TGTGCCAGCAGTCCCGGGACTAGCGGGACCAATGAGCAGTTCTTC. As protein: CASSPGTSGTNEQFF.

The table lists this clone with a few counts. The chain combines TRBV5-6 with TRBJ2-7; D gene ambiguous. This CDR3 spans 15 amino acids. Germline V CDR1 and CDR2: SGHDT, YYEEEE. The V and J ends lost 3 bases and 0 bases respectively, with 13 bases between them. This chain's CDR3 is CASSSLGPSSYEQYF. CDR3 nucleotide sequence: TGTGCCAGCAGCTCCCTGGGTCCTAGCTCCTACGAGCAGTACTTC.

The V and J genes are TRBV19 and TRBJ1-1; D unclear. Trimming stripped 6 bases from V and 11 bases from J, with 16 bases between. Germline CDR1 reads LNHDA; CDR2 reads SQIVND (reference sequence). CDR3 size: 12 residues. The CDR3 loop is CASSPFGSEAFF. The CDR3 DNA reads TGTGCCAGTAGCCCCTTTGGATCGGAGGCTTTCTTT.

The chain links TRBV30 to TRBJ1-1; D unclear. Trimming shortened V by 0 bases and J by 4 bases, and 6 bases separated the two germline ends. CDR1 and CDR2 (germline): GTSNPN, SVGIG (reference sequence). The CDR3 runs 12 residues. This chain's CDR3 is CAWSVWSTEAFF. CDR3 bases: TGTGCCTGGAGTGTATGGAGCACTGAAGCTTTCTTT.

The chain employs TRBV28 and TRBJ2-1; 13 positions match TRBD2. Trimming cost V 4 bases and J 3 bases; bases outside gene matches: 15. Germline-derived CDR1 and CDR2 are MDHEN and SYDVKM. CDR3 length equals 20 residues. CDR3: CASSSPRTGGTSGDYNEQFF. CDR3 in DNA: TGTGCCAGCAGTTCGCCGCGGACAGGGGGGACTAGCGGGGACTACAATGAGCAGTTCTTC.